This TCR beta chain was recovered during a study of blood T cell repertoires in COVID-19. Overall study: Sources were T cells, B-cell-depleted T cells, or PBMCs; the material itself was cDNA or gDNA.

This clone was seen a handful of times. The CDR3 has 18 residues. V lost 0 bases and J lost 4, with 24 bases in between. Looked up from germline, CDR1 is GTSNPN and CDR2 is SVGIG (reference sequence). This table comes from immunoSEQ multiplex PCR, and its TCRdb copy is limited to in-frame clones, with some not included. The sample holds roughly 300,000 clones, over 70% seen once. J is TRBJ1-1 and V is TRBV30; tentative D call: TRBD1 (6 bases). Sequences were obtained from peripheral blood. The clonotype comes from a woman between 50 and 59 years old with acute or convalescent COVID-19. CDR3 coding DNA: TGTGCCTGGAGTGTAGTTGGCAGGGGATCCGGTCTGGGCACTGAAGCTTTCTTT. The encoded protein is CAWSVVGRGSGLGTEAFF.